These 8 T cell receptor beta chains originate from one sample sequenced in a study of memory CD8 T cells in hepatitis C reinfection. Regarding time point: pre-reinfection, 55 to 20 weeks before reinfection detection. No in vitro expansion preceded TCR sequencing of the sorted cells. The protocol was immunoSEQ multiplex PCR, while the TCRdb copy is restricted to in-frame clones and leaves out a portion. The sample lists 50,000 or so clones; around nine tenths were seen once. The sequencing sample was made of naive CD8+ T cells sorted from blood. The receptors were sampled from a man in his late teens or twenties with hepatitis C virus infection.

The chain couples TRBV7-9 to TRBJ1-1; 8 positions agree with TRBD1. CDR1 SEHNR and CDR2 FQNEAQ come from the germline V gene (reference sequence). The CDR3 runs to 15 residues. Unmatched junction bases numbered 3, after V lost 2 bases and J lost 1 base. The CDR3 region has the DNA TGTGCCAGCAGCTTACCCGACAGGGGGAACACTGAAGCTTTCTTT. Amino acid sequence: CASSLPDRGNTEAFF.

The chain has TRBV6-5 and TRBJ2-7; no clear D. The CDR3 contains 13 residues. The V and J ends lost 0 bases and 3 bases respectively, with 6 bases between them. Germline values: CDR1 MNHEY, CDR2 SVGAGI. The CDR3 bases are TGTGCCAGCAGTTACTCTCTGGGCTACGAGCAGTACGTC. Translating it yields CASSYSLGYEQYV.

Only a few counts were recorded for this clone. The rearrangement joins TRBV21-1 to TRBJ2-1; TRBD2 is taken as the D call from the table, unchecked against the DNA. TRBV21-1 is a pseudogene. This CDR3 region has 16 residues. The CDR3 sequence: CASSKGSGGAYNEQFF. CDR3 bases: TGTGCCAGCAGCAAAGGTTCCGGGGGGGCCTACAATGAGCAGTTCTTC.

V gene TRBV11-2 combines with J gene TRBJ2-7; 8 bases map to TRBD2. The CDR3 has 12 residues. V shed 3 bases, J shed 7 bases, and the junction held 2 bases outside the gene matches. Germline V CDR1 and CDR2: SGHAT, FQNNGV. For the CDR3, the DNA is TGTGCCAGCAGCTTGACGGGGGGGGAGCAGTACGTC. This translates into CASSLTGGEQYV.

The rearrangement joins TRBV6-6 to TRBJ1-5, with 8 bases identical to TRBD1. The CDR3 contains 14 residues. Looked up from germline, CDR1 is MNHNY and CDR2 is SVGAGI (reference sequence). The ends lost 6 bases at V and 6 bases at J; junction bases unmatched: 7. CDR3 sequence: CASSDRGGGQPQHF. The DNA of the CDR3 is TGTGCCAGCAGCGACAGGGGCGGTGGTCAGCCCCAGCATTTT.

J is TRBJ1-6 and V is TRBV27; TRBD1 matches 9 bases. After removal of 9 bases from V and 7 bases from J, the junction contained 1 base not matched to a gene. Germline CDR1 MNHEY, CDR2 SMNVEV (reference sequence). The CDR3 is 12 residues long. The CDR3 region is CASGTGNSPLHF. For the CDR3, the DNA is TGTGCCAGTGGGACAGGGAATTCACCCCTCCACTTT.

This rearrangement joins TRBV10-1 to TRBJ1-2; 9 bases match TRBD1. The trim removed 3 bases at V and 6 bases at J, leaving 2 bases unmatched. The CDR3 length is 13 residues. Germline loops: CDR1 WNHNN, CDR2 SYGVQD (reference sequence). CDR3 residues: CASSDGQGNGYTF. The DNA of the CDR3 is TGCGCCAGCAGTGACGGACAGGGGAATGGCTACACCTTC.

The chain carries TRBV6-6 and TRBJ1-6; D remains unclear. This CDR3 has 13 residues. The germline gives CDR1 MNHNY, CDR2 SVGAGI (reference sequence). V was clipped by 0 bases and J by 9 bases, with 6 bases between them. As DNA, the CDR3 is TGTGCCAGCAGTTACTCGAACGGTTCACCCCTCCACTTT. Its translation: CASSYSNGSPLHF.